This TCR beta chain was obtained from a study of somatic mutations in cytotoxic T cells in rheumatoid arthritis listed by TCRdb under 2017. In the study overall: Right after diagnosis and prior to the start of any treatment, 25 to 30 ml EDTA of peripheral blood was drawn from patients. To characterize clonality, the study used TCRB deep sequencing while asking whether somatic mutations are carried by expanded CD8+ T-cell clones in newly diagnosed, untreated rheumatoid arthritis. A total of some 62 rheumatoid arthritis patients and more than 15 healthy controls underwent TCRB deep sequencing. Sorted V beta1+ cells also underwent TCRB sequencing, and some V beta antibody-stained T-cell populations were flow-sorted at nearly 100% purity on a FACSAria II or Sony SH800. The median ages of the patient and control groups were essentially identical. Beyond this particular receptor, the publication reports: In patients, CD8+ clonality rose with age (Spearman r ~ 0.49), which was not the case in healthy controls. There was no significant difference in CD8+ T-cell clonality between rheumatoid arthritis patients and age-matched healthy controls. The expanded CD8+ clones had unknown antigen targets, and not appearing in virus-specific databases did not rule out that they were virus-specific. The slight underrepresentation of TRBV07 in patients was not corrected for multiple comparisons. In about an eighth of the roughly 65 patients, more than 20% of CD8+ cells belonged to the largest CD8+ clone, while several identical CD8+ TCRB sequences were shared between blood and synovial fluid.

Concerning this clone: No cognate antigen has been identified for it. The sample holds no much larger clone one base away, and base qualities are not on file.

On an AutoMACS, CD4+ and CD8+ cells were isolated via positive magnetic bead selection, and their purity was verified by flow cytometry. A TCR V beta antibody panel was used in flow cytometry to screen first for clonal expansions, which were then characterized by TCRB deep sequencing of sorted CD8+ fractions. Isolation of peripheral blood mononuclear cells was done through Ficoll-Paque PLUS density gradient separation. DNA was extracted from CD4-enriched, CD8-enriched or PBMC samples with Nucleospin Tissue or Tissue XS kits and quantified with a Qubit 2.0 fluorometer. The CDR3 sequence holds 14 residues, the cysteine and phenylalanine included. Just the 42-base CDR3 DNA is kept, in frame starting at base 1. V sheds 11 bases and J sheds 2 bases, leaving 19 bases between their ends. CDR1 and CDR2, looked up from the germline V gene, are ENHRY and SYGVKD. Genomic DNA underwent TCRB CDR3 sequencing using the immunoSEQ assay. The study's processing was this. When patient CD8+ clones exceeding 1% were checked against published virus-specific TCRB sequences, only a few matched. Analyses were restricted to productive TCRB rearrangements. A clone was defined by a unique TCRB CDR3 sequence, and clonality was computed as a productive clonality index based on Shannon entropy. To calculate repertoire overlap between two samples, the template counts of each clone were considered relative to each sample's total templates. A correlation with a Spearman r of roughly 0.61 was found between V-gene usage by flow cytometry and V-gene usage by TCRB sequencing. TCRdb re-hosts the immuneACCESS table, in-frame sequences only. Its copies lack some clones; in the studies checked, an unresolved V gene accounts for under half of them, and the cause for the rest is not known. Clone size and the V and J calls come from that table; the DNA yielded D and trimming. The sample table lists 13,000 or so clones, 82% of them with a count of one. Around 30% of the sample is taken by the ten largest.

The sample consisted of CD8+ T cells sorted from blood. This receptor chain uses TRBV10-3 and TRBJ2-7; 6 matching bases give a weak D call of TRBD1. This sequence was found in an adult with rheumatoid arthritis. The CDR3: CAVSTGTRAYEQYF. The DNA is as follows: TGTGCCGTATCAACCGGGACAAGGGCCTACGAGCAGTACTTC.